The rows below give T cell receptor beta chains drawn from one sample of a study of T cell responses to AZD1222 COVID-19 vaccine. The table came from immunoSEQ multiplex PCR; TCRdb's copy has only in-frame clones and leaves some out. The data show 110,000 or so clones, with approximately 92% seen just once and around 45% held by the top ten. Material: peripheral blood, obtained 28 days after the second AZD1222 dose. The source of these receptors is an adult who received the AZD1222 COVID-19 vaccine. Each CDR3 is given with its conserved first and last residue. Fields, in order: clone size, V gene, D gene, J gene, CDR3 DNA, CDR3 protein. A D gene is named only where the DNA matches it firmly. Where a row states a size, it is once, few, many or the class of an expanded clone; other rows omit it.

size: -
V: TRBV19
D: -
J: TRBJ2-6
DNA: TGTGCCAGTATGGAGACAGGATCTAACGTCCTGACTTTC
CDR3: CASMETGSNVLTF

size: -
V: TRBV15
D: TRBD1
J: TRBJ1-5
DNA: TGTGCCACCACTCCGACAGGGAATCAGCCCCAGCATTTT
CDR3: CATTPTGNQPQHF

size: -
V: TRBV7-2
D: TRBD1
J: TRBJ2-7
DNA: TGTGCCAGCAGCTTGGGACAGGGTTGGCGGCAGTACTTC
CDR3: CASSLGQGWRQYF

size: -
V: TRBV28
D: -
J: TRBJ2-1
DNA: TGTGCCAGCACCCGAACCACGGGGGAGCAGTTCTTC
CDR3: CASTRTTGEQFF

size: -
V: TRBV3-1/TRBV3-2
D: TRBD2
J: TRBJ2-1
DNA: TGTGCCAGCACCTTTTACAGGGTAGCGGGAGGGGTGAGCAATGAGCAGTTCTTC
CDR3: CASTFYRVAGGVSNEQFF

size: -
V: TRBV14
D: -
J: TRBJ2-7
DNA: TGTGCCAGCAATCCCTTTTTCGACCACTCCTACGAGCAGTACTTC
CDR3: CASNPFFDHSYEQYF

size: -
V: TRBV10-2
D: TRBD2
J: TRBJ2-7
DNA: TGCGCCAGCAGCGAGAGCGGGAGATATTACGAGCAGTACTTC
CDR3: CASSESGRYYEQYF

size: -
V: TRBV6-5
D: TRBD1
J: TRBJ2-7
DNA: TGTGCCAGCAGTTTGACAGGGACGGGTGGCTACGAGCAGTACTTC
CDR3: CASSLTGTGGYEQYF

size: -
V: TRBV7-9
D: -
J: TRBJ1-5
DNA: TGTGCCAGCAGCTTCGACATTAGCAATCAGCCCCAGCATTTT
CDR3: CASSFDISNQPQHF

size: -
V: TRBV11-2
D: -
J: TRBJ1-1
DNA: TGTGCCAGCACGGAACAGGTATTGAACACTGAAGCTTTCTTT
CDR3: CASTEQVLNTEAFF

size: -
V: TRBV19
D: TRBD1
J: TRBJ1-5
DNA: TGTGCCATAGGGACAGCGAATGCCCTCAATCAGCCCCAGCATTTT
CDR3: CAIGTANALNQPQHF

size: -
V: TRBV29-1
D: -
J: TRBJ2-7
DNA: TGCAGCGGGGGGCAGGGATTTGGCGAGCAGTACTTC
CDR3: CSGGQGFGEQYF

size: -
V: TRBV28
D: TRBD1
J: TRBJ2-7
DNA: TGTGCCAGCAGTTTCATGGTGCAGGGGGTTTATCACGAGCAGTACTTC
CDR3: CASSFMVQGVYHEQYF

size: -
V: TRBV12-3/TRBV12-4
D: -
J: TRBJ2-7
DNA: TGTGCCAGCAGTTTAAGGTCTACCTACGAGCAGTACTTC
CDR3: CASSLRSTYEQYF

size: -
V: TRBV27
D: TRBD1
J: TRBJ2-7
DNA: TGTGCCAGCAGGGGAACAGGGGTCTTTTACGAGCAGTACTTC
CDR3: CASRGTGVFYEQYF

size: -
V: TRBV28
D: -
J: TRBJ1-5
DNA: TGTGCCAGCAGTTTGGGCCAGAGGGGGAATCAGCCCCAGCATTTT
CDR3: CASSLGQRGNQPQHF

size: -
V: TRBV7-6
D: -
J: TRBJ2-2
DNA: TGTGCCAGCAGCCCCCGGACAGTAAACACCGGGGAGCTGTTTTTT
CDR3: CASSPRTVNTGELFF

size: -
V: TRBV7-2
D: -
J: TRBJ2-6
DNA: TGTGCCAGCAGCCAAACCTGGGGTGGGGCCAACGTCCTGACTTTC
CDR3: CASSQTWGGANVLTF

size: -
V: TRBV19
D: TRBD1
J: TRBJ1-6
DNA: TGTGCCAGTAGTACACGGACAGGGGGCAATTCACCCCTCCACTTT
CDR3: CASSTRTGGNSPLHF

size: -
V: TRBV15
D: TRBD1
J: TRBJ1-1
DNA: TGTGCCACCAGCAGAGGTAGAGGACAGGCGGGCACTGAAGCTTTCTTT
CDR3: CATSRGRGQAGTEAFF

size: -
V: TRBV27
D: -
J: TRBJ1-5
DNA: TGTGCCAGCAGTTTATCGGACCTGGGTCAGCCCCAGCATTTT
CDR3: CASSLSDLGQPQHF

size: few
V: TRBV6-1
D: -
J: TRBJ1-2
DNA: TGTGCCAGCAGTGAACGAAGGCTCCGGGGCGGCTACACCTTC
CDR3: CASSERRLRGGYTF

size: -
V: TRBV7-6
D: TRBD1
J: TRBJ2-1
DNA: TGTGCCAGCAGCCCAACAGGGGGCAGTGAGCAGTTCTTC
CDR3: CASSPTGGSEQFF

size: -
V: TRBV7-9
D: -
J: TRBJ2-1
DNA: TGTGCCAGCAGCTTAGGGGCTGGGAATGAGCAGTTCTTC
CDR3: CASSLGAGNEQFF

size: -
V: TRBV11-2
D: TRBD1
J: TRBJ1-1
DNA: TGTGCCAGCAGGAGGACAGGGGACACTGAAGCTTTCTTT
CDR3: CASRRTGDTEAFF

size: -
V: TRBV10-3
D: -
J: TRBJ1-5
DNA: TGTGCCATCAGTGATGGGGGGCCCCAGCCCCAGCATTTT
CDR3: CAISDGGPQPQHF

size: -
V: TRBV5-4
D: -
J: TRBJ2-1
DNA: TGTGCCAGCAGCCGCGGGCTACCCTCCTACAATGAGCAGTTCTTC
CDR3: CASSRGLPSYNEQFF

size: -
V: TRBV18
D: -
J: TRBJ2-1
DNA: TGTGCCAGCTCACCACCAGGGGCAGGGGAGCAGTTCTTC
CDR3: CASSPPGAGEQFF

size: -
V: TRBV28
D: -
J: TRBJ2-5
DNA: TGTGCCAGCAGACTAGGGGGGCCCCAAGAGACCCAGTACTTC
CDR3: CASRLGGPQETQYF

size: -
V: TRBV6-2/TRBV6-3
D: TRBD2
J: TRBJ2-7
DNA: TGTGCCAGCAGCCCACCCCTGGCGAGCGGGAAGGGTTACGAGCAGTACTTC
CDR3: CASSPPLASGKGYEQYF

size: -
V: TRBV24-1
D: -
J: TRBJ2-7
DNA: TGTGCCACCAGTGAGTCCGGGCTGCAAGGCCACGAGCAGTACTTC
CDR3: CATSESGLQGHEQYF

size: -
V: TRBV5-6
D: -
J: TRBJ2-3
DNA: TGTGCCAGCAGCTTGGACATGCGGAACACAGATACGCAGTATTTT
CDR3: CASSLDMRNTDTQYF

size: -
V: TRBV6-5
D: TRBD1
J: TRBJ1-5
DNA: TGTGCCAGCAGCCGGGACAGGGGGAGCAATCAGCCCCAGCATTTT
CDR3: CASSRDRGSNQPQHF

size: -
V: TRBV5-5
D: -
J: TRBJ1-5
DNA: TGTGCCAGCAGTTTGGACAGTAATCAGCCCCAGCATTTT
CDR3: CASSLDSNQPQHF

size: -
V: TRBV28
D: -
J: TRBJ1-2
DNA: TGTGCCAGCAGCGAAAAAGGGGGTAACTATGGCTACACCTTC
CDR3: CASSEKGGNYGYTF

size: -
V: TRBV24-1
D: -
J: TRBJ1-5
DNA: TGTGCCACCAGTGACGTTGAGCGGCCCCAGCATTTT
CDR3: CATSDVERPQHF

size: -
V: TRBV19
D: TRBD1
J: TRBJ2-2
DNA: TGTGCCAGTAGTTCGCCGGGACAGGGGGCCACTGGGGAGCTGTTTTTT
CDR3: CASSSPGQGATGELFF

size: -
V: TRBV7-7
D: TRBD2
J: TRBJ2-3
DNA: TGTGCCAGCAGCCCTACTAGCGGGACAGATACGCAGTATTTT
CDR3: CASSPTSGTDTQYF

size: -
V: TRBV6-5
D: TRBD2
J: TRBJ2-1
DNA: TGTGCCAGCAGTTACCTGCGGGGGAGCTCCTACAATGAGCAGTTCTTC
CDR3: CASSYLRGSSYNEQFF

size: once
V: TRBV11-3
D: -
J: TRBJ2-5
DNA: TGTGCCAGCAGCTTAAGTGAGAGAGAGACCCAGTACTTC
CDR3: CASSLSERETQYF

size: -
V: TRBV28
D: -
J: TRBJ1-2
DNA: TGTGCCAGCAGTTCGGAGGACTATGGCTACACCTTC
CDR3: CASSSEDYGYTF

size: -
V: TRBV5-1
D: TRBD2
J: TRBJ2-2
DNA: TGCGCCAGCAGCTTGGTTGGACTAGCGGCGAACACCGGGGAGCTGTTTTTT
CDR3: CASSLVGLAANTGELFF